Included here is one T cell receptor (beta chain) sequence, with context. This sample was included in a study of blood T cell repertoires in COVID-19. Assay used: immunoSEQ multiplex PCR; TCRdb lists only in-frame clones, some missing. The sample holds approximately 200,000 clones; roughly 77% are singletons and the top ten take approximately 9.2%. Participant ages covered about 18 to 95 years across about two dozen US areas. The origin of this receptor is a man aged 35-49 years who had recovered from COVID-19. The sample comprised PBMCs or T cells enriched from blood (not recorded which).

CDR3 amino acids: CASSPLGGSGNNSPLHF. The DNA for the CDR3 is TGTGCCAGCAGTCCCCTAGGGGGTTCGGGCAATAATTCACCCCTCCACTTT. This chain joins TRBV27 and TRBJ1-6, with a weak D call TRBD1 (6 bases). The CDR3 has 17 residues. Per the germline V gene, CDR1 is MNHEY and CDR2 is SMNVEV (reference sequence). With 5 bases removed from V and 5 bases from J, the gap between germline ends came to 19 bases.